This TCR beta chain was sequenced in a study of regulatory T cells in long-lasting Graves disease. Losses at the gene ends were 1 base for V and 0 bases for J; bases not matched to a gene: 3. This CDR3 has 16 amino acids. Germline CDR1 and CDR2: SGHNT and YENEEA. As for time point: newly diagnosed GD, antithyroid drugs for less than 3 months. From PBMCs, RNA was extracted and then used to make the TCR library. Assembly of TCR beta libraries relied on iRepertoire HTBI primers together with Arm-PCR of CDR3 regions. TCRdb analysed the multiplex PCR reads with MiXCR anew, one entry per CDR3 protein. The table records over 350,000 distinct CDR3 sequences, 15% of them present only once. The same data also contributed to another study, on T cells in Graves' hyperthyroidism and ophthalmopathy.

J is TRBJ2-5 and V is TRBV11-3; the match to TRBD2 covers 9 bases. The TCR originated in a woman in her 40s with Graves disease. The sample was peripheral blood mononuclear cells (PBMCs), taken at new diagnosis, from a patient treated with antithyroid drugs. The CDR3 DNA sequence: TGTGCCAGCAGCTTAGGACTAGCGGAGGACCAAGAGACCCAGTACTTC. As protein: CASSLGLAEDQETQYF.